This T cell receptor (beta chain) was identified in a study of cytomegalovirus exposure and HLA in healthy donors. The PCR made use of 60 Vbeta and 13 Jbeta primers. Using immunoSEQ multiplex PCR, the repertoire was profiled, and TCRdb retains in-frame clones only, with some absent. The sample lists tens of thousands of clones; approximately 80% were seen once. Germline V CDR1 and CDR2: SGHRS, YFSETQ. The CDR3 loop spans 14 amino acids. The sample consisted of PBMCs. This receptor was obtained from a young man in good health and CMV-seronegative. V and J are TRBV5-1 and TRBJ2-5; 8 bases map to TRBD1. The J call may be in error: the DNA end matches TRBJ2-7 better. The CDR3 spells CASSLGQGSYEQYF. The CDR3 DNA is TGCGCCAGCAGCTTGGGACAGGGGAGCTACGAGCAGTACTTC.